Listed here are 10 T cell receptor beta chains from one sample, sequenced in a study of cytomegalovirus exposure and HLA in healthy donors. Use of 60 Vbeta and 13 Jbeta primers characterized the PCR. The repertoire was sequenced with immunoSEQ multiplex PCR; TCRdb's copy has only in-frame clones and lacks some. This sample has 130,000 or so clones, with around three quarters found just once. Sequenced input: PBMCs. The receptors shown here come from a man aged 25 to 40 in good health and CMV-seronegative.

This sequence joins TRBV6-5 and TRBJ1-2; D call uncertain. Trimming cost V 3 bases and J 3 bases, with 8 bases left between them. The CDR3 contains 13 residues. The germline V gene has CDR1 MNHEY and CDR2 SVGAGI. The chain's CDR3 is CASSYVYDYGYTF. In DNA, the CDR3 is TGTGCCAGCAGTTATGTTTATGACTATGGCTACACCTTC.

V gene TRBV11-3 combines with J gene TRBJ2-3, with TRBD1 identical over 11 bases. Germline CDR1 reads SGHNT; CDR2 reads YENEEA. CDR3 length equals 15 residues. V was pared by 2 bases and J by 10 bases, with 8 bases of the junction left unmatched. The CDR3 sequence is CASSLRGQGASPQYF. CDR3 DNA: TGTGCCAGCAGCTTAAGAGGACAGGGGGCTTCTCCGCAGTATTTT.

The chain is built from TRBV12-2 and TRBJ2-5; the table's D call of TRBD2 was not tested on the DNA. TRBV12-2 represents a pseudogene. The CDR3 runs to 19 residues. CDR3 amino acids: CASRSTSGRSPSYQETQYF. The CDR3 region has the DNA TGTGCAAGTCGCTCGACTAGCGGGAGATCCCCATCGTACCAAGAGACCCAGTACTTC.

The chain is built from TRBV10-1 and TRBJ2-7; 16 bases are shared with TRBD2. This CDR3 is 18 amino acids long. CDR1 WNHNN and CDR2 SYGVQD come from the germline V gene (reference sequence). The trim removed 5 bases at V and 7 bases at J, leaving 14 bases unmatched. The CDR3 spells CASSPGTSGRAHSREQYF. The CDR3 DNA reads as TGCGCCAGCAGTCCCGGGACTAGCGGGAGGGCCCACTCAAGGGAGCAGTACTTC.

The chain carries TRBV6-5 and TRBJ1-5; TRBD1 might be the D (6 bases). Trimming took off 6 bases at V and 1 base at J, with 13 bases between the two ends. The germline gives CDR1 MNHEY, CDR2 SVGAGI. The CDR3 runs to 15 residues. The CDR3, as DNA: TGTGCCAGCAGCTCTCAGGGGTTCAGCAATCAGCCCCAGCATTTT. This codes for CASSSQGFSNQPQHF.

CDR3 nucleotides: TGTGCCAGCAGTTTGAAGAACGTAGCACGCTCTGGAAACACCATATATTTT. Its protein is CASSLKNVARSGNTIYF. The V and J genes are TRBV28 and TRBJ1-3; D unclear. The CDR3 has 17 amino acids. V was cut by 3 bases and J by 0 bases, with 15 bases left in between. The V gene's germline CDR1 is MDHEN and CDR2 SYDVKM.

The chain has TRBV19 and TRBJ1-3, with D hard to call. This CDR3 spans 16 amino acids. Trimming cost V 5 bases and J 0 bases, with 14 bases left between them. In germline, CDR1 is LNHDA, CDR2 SQIVND (reference sequence). The CDR3 DNA reads TGTGCCAGTAGTGAGACCGGGTCGAGCTCTGGAAACACCATATATTTT. Residues: CASSETGSSSGNTIYF.

This clone was detected only once. This chain connects TRBV7-9 to TRBJ1-2; D may be TRBD1 (5 bases). The CDR3 runs 16 residues. Germline CDR1 reads SEHNR; CDR2 reads FQNEAQ (reference sequence). V lost 5 bases and J lost 8, with 24 bases in between. CDR3 amino acids: CASSPYGGRVHWGYTF. The CDR3, as DNA: TGTGCCAGCAGCCCGTACGGCGGCAGGGTTCATTGGGGCTACACCTTC.

The CDR3 region is CASSQNSGSFYEQYF. The CDR3 coding sequence is TGTGCCAGCAGCCAAAATTCCGGGAGCTTCTACGAGCAGTACTTC. The chain is built from TRBV2 and TRBJ2-7; possibly TRBD2 for D (6 bases). The CDR3 totals 15 residues. V lost 6 bases and J lost 3, with 18 bases in between. Germline-derived CDR1 and CDR2 are SNHLY and FYNNEI.

This sequence joins TRBV5-7 and TRBJ2-7, with TRBD1 matching 8 bases. TRBV5-7 has ORF status, its function being uncertain. The V segment lost 5 bases and the J segment 3 bases; nucleotides outside the gene matches: 10. The CDR3 extends over 15 amino acids. CDR3 bases: TGTGCCAGCAGAGGGGGAGGACAGGGAGGCTACGAGCAGTACTTC. This gives the protein CASRGGGQGGYEQYF.